The 13 T cell receptor beta chains in this list originate from one sample, sequenced in a study of T cells in women clearing cervical HPV infection. Data came from immunoSEQ multiplex PCR; TCRdb stores just in-frame clones and leaves some out. In all, the sample yields approximately 30,000 clones. Sequencing was carried out using blood buffy coat. Source of these receptors: a woman aged 18 to 75 with a cervical HPV16 infection that either progressed to CIN3+ or cleared (not recorded which).

As to this clone: The DNA ends 3 residues before the CDR3 does, and the rest of the CDR3 is filled in from the germline J gene. The chain joins TRBV7-9 to TRBJ1-4; no clear D. This CDR3 has 14 residues. Germline CDR1 reads SEHNR; CDR2 reads FQNEAQ (reference sequence). CDR3 sequence: CASSLEQYNSPLFF. CDR3 DNA (partial): TGTGCCAGCAGCTTAGAACAGTATAATTCACCA.

Concerning this clone itself: Read sequence stops 3 residues before the CDR3 end, and the germline J gene provides the missing end. The V call is TRBV7-6, the J call TRBJ2-2; D is uncertain. Germline CDR1 and CDR2: SGHVS and FNYEAQ. The ends were cut back, 0 bases at V and 5 bases at J, with 7 bases in the middle. The CDR3 spans 14 residues. The sequenced part of the CDR3 DNA is TGTGCCAGCAGCTTAGCCGAAGGGACCGGGGAG. Translating it yields CASSLAEGTGE. The complete CDR3 reads CASSLAEGTGELFF.

A note on this clone: The DNA ends 3 residues before the CDR3 does, and the rest of the CDR3 is filled in from the germline J gene. The genes are TRBV5-1 and TRBJ2-3; D is perhaps TRBD1 (6 bases). Germline CDR1 is SGHRS and CDR2 is YFSETQ. CDR3 length: 15 amino acids. V lost 3 bases, J lost 3 bases, and 14 bases lay in between. The sequenced CDR3 bases are TGCGCCAGCAGCTCCAGGGGAAGGGAGACAGATACG. Amino acids: CASSSRGRETDT. The CDR3 in full is CASSSRGRETDTQYF.

Note on this clone: From the germline J gene comes the end of the CDR3, since the read stops 3 residues before it. This chain links TRBV20-1 with TRBJ1-6; 7 bases are a match to TRBD1. Trimming at V came to 2 bases and at J to 5 bases, leaving 9 bases not matched to a gene. Per germline, CDR1 DFQATT and CDR2 SNEGSKA (reference sequence). This CDR3 has 16 amino acids. CDR3 DNA (partial): TGCAGTGCTAGACCTATTTCGGGACAGAATAATTCACCC. Its translation is CSARPISGQNNSP. The complete CDR3 reads CSARPISGQNNSPLHF.

CDR3 DNA (partial): TGTGCCAGCAGTGTACATAAAGGAGGGGTTGGC. Translating it yields CASSVHKGGVG. The whole CDR3 sequence is CASSVHKGGVGYTF. V is TRBV6-1 and J is TRBJ1-2; a weak D match, TRBD1 (5 bases). The read ends 3 residues shy of where the CDR3 ends; the end is completed using the germline J gene. V dropped 4 bases and J dropped 7 bases, with 16 bases sitting between them. The CDR3 consists of 14 residues. Germline values: CDR1 MNHNS, CDR2 SASEGT.

As regards this clone: Read sequence stops 3 residues before the CDR3 end, and the germline J gene provides the missing end. The V and J genes are TRBV20-1 and TRBJ2-5; D perhaps matches TRBD2 (6 bases). This CDR3 comprises 15 residues. The germline V and J ends were trimmed by 1 base and 2 bases, with 14 bases remaining between them. CDR1 and CDR2 (germline): DFQATT, SNEGSKA (reference sequence). CDR3 bases read: TGCAGTGCTAGAGCCCGACTAGTTGAGCAAGAGACC. Amino acids: CSARARLVEQET. The whole CDR3 sequence reads CSARARLVEQETQYF.

A remark on this clone: Coverage ceases 3 residues before the CDR3 finishes, and the germline J gene fills in the end. This specimen includes other DNA sequences encoding the same CDR3. The J gene is TRBJ2-1, the V gene TRBV6-2 or TRBV6-3; a weak D match, TRBD2 (6 bases). Per the germline V gene, CDR1 is MNHEY and CDR2 is SVGEGT. The CDR3 has 14 amino acids. Trimming pared 8 bases from V and 5 bases from J, leaving 16 bases between. CDR3 DNA, as far as it was read: TGTGCCAGCGAGAAGGGATTAGCGGACAATGAG. Encoded protein: CASEKGLADNE. In full, the CDR3 is CASEKGLADNEQFF.

Points on this clone: A junction end diverges from the germline sequence, so it may reflect a read error. The read terminates 3 residues ahead of where the CDR3 ends, so the germline J gene completes it. The rearrangement links TRBV4-2 to TRBJ1-2, with no clear D. The CDR3 contains 13 residues. Germline CDR1 is LGHNA and CDR2 is YNFKEQ. CDR3 sequence reads: CASSPRVGEGYTF. Incomplete CDR3 DNA: TGCGCCAGCAGCCCCCGGGTTGGAGAGGGC.

Notes on this clone: Coverage ceases 3 residues before the CDR3 finishes, and the germline J gene fills in the end. This rearrangement joins TRBV7-6 to TRBJ2-2; D is undetermined. With 0 bases removed from V and 6 bases from J, the gap between germline ends came to 5 bases. Germline CDR1 reads SGHVS; CDR2 reads FNYEAQ. The CDR3 contains 13 residues. This CDR3 reads CASSLASAGELFF. Partial CDR3 DNA: TGTGCCAGCAGCTTAGCGTCGGCCGGGGAG.

As for this clone: The CDR3 end falls 3 residues outside the read, so it is completed with the germline J gene. The rearrangement joins TRBV7-2 to TRBJ2-7; D perhaps matches TRBD2 (6 bases). This CDR3 contains 16 residues. CDR1 is SGHTA and CDR2 is FQGNSA in the germline V gene. Trimming took 0 bases from V and 2 from J, leaving 14 bases between them. The CDR3 bases that were read are TGTGCCAGCAGCTTAGCGCACAGCGGGTTGACCTACGAG. It yields the protein CASSLAHSGLTYE. The whole CDR3 protein reads CASSLAHSGLTYEQYF.

On this clone itself: The CDR3 end falls 3 residues outside the read, so it is completed with the germline J gene. This sequence joins TRBV5-1 and TRBJ1-1; D is uncertain. V lost 1 base and J lost 1, with 11 bases in between. The CDR3 covers 15 residues. The germline CDR1 and CDR2 sequences are SGHRS and YFSETQ. CDR3 loop: CASSLLETPNTEAFF. The sequenced part of the CDR3 DNA is TGCGCCAGCAGCTTGCTAGAAACACCGAACACTGAA.

With respect to this clone: Read sequence stops 3 residues before the CDR3 end, and the germline J gene provides the missing end. This rearrangement joins TRBV14 to TRBJ2-5; D not resolved. The CDR3 has 14 amino acids. CDR1 and CDR2 (germline): SGHDN, FVKESK. Trimming cost V 1 base and J 5 bases, with 11 bases left between them. Incomplete CDR3 DNA: TGTGCCAGCAGCCAAGTCGGGTTCGGGGAGACC. Residues: CASSQVGFGET. The complete CDR3 sequence is CASSQVGFGETQYF.

Incomplete CDR3 DNA: TGCGCCAGCAGCCAAGGACAGGGGGCGGATACG. Its translation: CASSQGQGADT. The whole CDR3 sequence is CASSQGQGADTQYF. The chain joins TRBV5-1 to TRBJ2-3, with TRBD1 identical over 11 bases. The read ends 3 residues before the CDR3 terminus; that terminus is restored from the germline J gene. This CDR3 has 14 residues. Germline CDR1 reads SGHRS; CDR2 reads YFSETQ. Losses at the gene ends were 4 bases for V and 6 bases for J; bases not matched to a gene: 4.